In its sample, the clone carrying this TCR beta chain was seen many times. The antigen is not known. The record originates from a study of radiotherapy plus CTLA-4 blockade in lung cancer. Study in general: Among patients, 15% to 20% showed objective responses, and approximately 30% had disease control.

Study-level results: Blood TCR clones of tumor origin expanded after radiotherapy plus ipilimumab. According to reports, early shifts in blood T cell clones, alongside interferon-beta, forecast response most accurately.

Generated by immunoSEQ multiplex PCR, the TCRdb table keeps only in-frame clones and is missing some. This sample has 85,000 to 90,000 clones, with less than 80% found just once. Focal radiation and CTLA-4 blockade (ipilimumab) were tested in chemo-refractory metastatic non-small-cell lung cancer patients. The sequence was collected from a human donor with non-small cell lung cancer that progressed on radiotherapy plus ipilimumab. The sample was peripheral blood, taken from a patient treated with radiotherapy plus ipilimumab.

CDR3 protein: CASTGTSGNQETQYF. The CDR3 DNA follows: TGTGCCAGCACCGGGACTAGCGGAAACCAAGAGACCCAGTACTTC. This chain uses TRBV7-9 with TRBJ2-5; 11 bases fit TRBD2. Trimming removed 7 bases from V and 0 bases from J; junction bases left unmatched: 4. This CDR3 has 15 amino acids. CDR1 and CDR2 (germline): SEHNR, FQNEAQ (reference sequence).